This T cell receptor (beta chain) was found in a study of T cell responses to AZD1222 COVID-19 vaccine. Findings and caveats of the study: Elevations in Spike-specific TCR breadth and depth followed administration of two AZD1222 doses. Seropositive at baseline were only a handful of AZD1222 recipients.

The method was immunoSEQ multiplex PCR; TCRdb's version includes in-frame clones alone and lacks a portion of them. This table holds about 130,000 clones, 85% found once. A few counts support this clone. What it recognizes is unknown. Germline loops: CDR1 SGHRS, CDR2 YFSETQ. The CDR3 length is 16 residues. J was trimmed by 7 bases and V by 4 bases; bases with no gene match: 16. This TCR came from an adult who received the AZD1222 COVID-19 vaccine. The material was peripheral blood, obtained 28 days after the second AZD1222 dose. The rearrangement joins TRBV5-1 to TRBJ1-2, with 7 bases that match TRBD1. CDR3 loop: CASSLQPGQNSGGYTF. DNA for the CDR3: TGCGCCAGCAGCCTACAGCCGGGACAGAATAGTGGTGGCTACACCTTC.